A single sample is the source of the 19 T cell receptor beta chains below, sequenced in a study of CD8 T cells in Susac syndrome. Random hexamers served to reverse transcribe about 0.5 to 1 ug RNA. Via MiXCR, TCRdb re-called the immunoSEQ multiplex PCR reads, giving one row per CDR3 protein. Of some 200,000 distinct CDR3 sequences listed, less than 95% are singletons. Sequenced input: CD4+ T cells from PBMCs. The receptors derive from a human donor in good health.

This sequence joins TRBV20-1 and TRBJ2-1; maybe TRBD2 (5 bases). Germline values: CDR1 DFQATT, CDR2 SNEGSKA (reference sequence). This CDR3 has 14 residues. The ends were cut back, 6 bases at V and 5 bases at J, with 17 bases in the middle. CDR3 DNA sequence: TGCAGTGCCCCCCGGGGTCGCCGGGACAATGAGCAGTTCTTC. Protein: CSAPRGRRDNEQFF.

The V gene is TRBV5-1, the J gene TRBJ2-7, with D maybe TRBD2 (6 bases). Germline V gene data show CDR1 as SGHRS and CDR2 as YFSETQ. The CDR3 is 13 residues long. Trimming cost V 0 bases and J 6 bases, with 10 bases left between them. CDR3 amino acids: CASSLGEDIEQYF. The CDR3 DNA reads TGCGCCAGCAGCTTGGGGGAGGATATCGAGCAGTACTTC.

The CDR3 protein is CASSQGRDGEQFF. CDR3 nucleotides: TGTGCCAGCAGCCAAGGGAGGGATGGCGAGCAGTTCTTC. The rearrangement joins TRBV3-1 to TRBJ2-1, with D maybe TRBD2 (6 bases). Trimming left V 1 base short and J 10 bases short, with 11 bases between. The CDR3 length is 13 residues. Germline loops: CDR1 LGHDT, CDR2 YNNKEL (reference sequence).

This clonotype has a single count. The V and J genes are TRBV20-1 and TRBJ2-1; no reliable D call. The CDR3 sequence is 13 residues long. Per germline, CDR1 DFQATT and CDR2 SNEGSKA (reference sequence). The germline V and J ends were trimmed by 2 bases and 8 bases, with 13 bases remaining between them. The DNA of the CDR3 is TGCAGTGCTAGAAAGGTGTTTAGACATGAGCAGTTCTTC. It specifies CSARKVFRHEQFF.

The chain recombines TRBV3-1 with TRBJ1-2, with TRBD1 identical over 7 bases. Germline CDR1 LGHDT, CDR2 YNNKEL (reference sequence). CDR3 size: 16 residues. The V gene end was trimmed by 4 bases and the J gene end by 4 bases; junction bases not matched to a gene: 12. DNA of the CDR3: TGTGCCAGCAGCCGATTCCAGGCAGGGGGACCCTATGGCTACACCTTC. Translation gives CASSRFQAGGPYGYTF.

This chain uses TRBV30 with TRBJ2-7; no clear D gene. This CDR3 has 14 residues. The V end was cut by 2 bases, the J end by 2 bases, with 13 bases between. In germline, CDR1 is GTSNPN, CDR2 SVGIG (reference sequence). The CDR3 DNA follows: TGTGCCTGGAGTTCGTTAGCCAGAGCCTACGAGCAGTACTTC. Translation: CAWSSLARAYEQYF. Variable domain in full (rest from reference TRBV30 and TRBJ2-7): SQTIHQWPATLVQPVGSPLSLECTVEGTSNPNLYWYRQAAGRGLQLLFYSVGIGQISSEVPQNLSASRPQDRQFILSSKKLLLSDSGFYLCAWSSLARAYEQYFGPGTRLTVT.

The J gene is TRBJ2-4, the V gene TRBV27; maybe TRBD1 (6 bases). The CDR3 has 17 residues. From germline, CDR1 is MNHEY and CDR2 SMNVEV (reference sequence). The V end was cut by 6 bases, the J end by 4 bases, with 22 bases between. CDR3 protein: CASRPPGTRRKKNIQYF. The CDR3 DNA sequence: TGTGCCAGCAGGCCGCCTGGGACACGACGTAAAAAAAACATTCAGTACTTC.

The rearrangement links TRBV5-1 to TRBJ1-2; 7 bases align to TRBD1. V trimming: 3 bases; J trimming: 13 bases; junction bases outside the gene matches: 15. The CDR3 is 14 residues long. The germline CDR1 and CDR2 sequences are SGHRS and YFSETQ. The CDR3 nucleotides are TGCGCCAGCAGCTCATTTACCGGGACAGCGGGCGCCACCTTC. Its protein is CASSSFTGTAGATF.

This rearrangement joins TRBV30 to TRBJ2-3; D call uncertain. CDR1 is GTSNPN and CDR2 is SVGIG in the germline V gene (reference sequence). CDR3 size: 11 residues. The ends were cut back, 2 bases at V and 4 bases at J, with 4 bases in the middle. CDR3 sequence (DNA): TGTGCCTGGAGTCGGGCAGATACGCAGTATTTT. Translated, it gives CAWSRADTQYF.

V and J are TRBV20-1 and TRBJ2-5; maybe TRBD2 (5 bases). Trimming removed 0 bases from V and 4 bases from J, with 12 bases in between. The germline CDR1 and CDR2 sequences are DFQATT and SNEGSKA (reference sequence). CDR3 length: 14 residues. For the CDR3, the DNA is TGCAGTGCTAGAGATCGTATAGCGAGAGAGACCCAGTACTTC. Amino acids: CSARDRIARETQYF.

The rearrangement joins TRBV11-2 to TRBJ2-7; D is perhaps TRBD1 or TRBD2 (5 bases each). V was clipped by 5 bases and J by 6 bases, with 11 bases between them. This CDR3 is built from 12 residues. CDR1 is SGHAT and CDR2 is FQNNGV in the germline V gene. In DNA form, the CDR3 reads TGTGCCAGCAGCCCCGGGGCTGGCGAGCAGTACTTC. It specifies CASSPGAGEQYF.

The chain employs TRBV29-1 and TRBJ2-1; possible D gene TRBD2, 6 bases. The CDR3 is 13 residues long. Germline loops: CDR1 SQVTM, CDR2 ANQGSEA. The V end lost 8 bases, the J end lost 8 bases, and 19 bases lay between the germline ends. The CDR3 DNA reads as TGCAGCTCCGAAAAAGCGGGTGGCTATGAGCAGTTCTTC. It translates to CSSEKAGGYEQFF.

This sequence joins TRBV14 and TRBJ2-7, with a tentative D call TRBD1 (5 bases). The V and J ends lost 3 bases and 6 bases respectively, with 9 bases between them. Germline CDR1 reads SGHDN; CDR2 reads FVKESK. This CDR3 spans 12 amino acids. CDR3 residues: CASSHGAFEQYF. CDR3 sequence (DNA): TGTGCCAGCAGCCATGGGGCCTTCGAGCAGTACTTC.

The V call is TRBV18, the J call TRBJ2-7, with 8 bases matching TRBD1. Losses at the gene ends were 5 bases for V and 7 bases for J; bases not matched to a gene: 4. Germline-derived CDR1 and CDR2 are KGHSH and LQKENI. The CDR3 contains 12 residues. This CDR3 reads CASSGTGVEQYF. CDR3 DNA sequence: TGTGCCAGCTCAGGGACAGGCGTGGAGCAGTACTTC.

This clonotype has just one count. In DNA form, the CDR3 reads TGTGCCAGCAGTCCTCGACAGGATACGAATCAGCCCCAGCATTTT. Amino acid sequence: CASSPRQDTNQPQHF. The chain joins TRBV27 to TRBJ1-5, with TRBD1 as a possible D gene (6 bases). The CDR3 contains 15 residues. Trimming stripped 5 bases from V and 4 bases from J, with 15 bases between. Per germline, CDR1 MNHEY and CDR2 SMNVEV (reference sequence).

The gene calls are TRBV29-1 and TRBJ1-1; no clear D. CDR3 length equals 12 residues. V lost 6 bases to trimming and J lost 1 base, with 9 bases between them. Germline V gene sequence: CDR1 SQVTM, CDR2 ANQGSEA. The CDR3 loop reads CSVERPNTEAFF. DNA for the CDR3: TGCAGCGTGGAGAGGCCGAACACTGAAGCTTTCTTT.

With respect to this clonotype: One end of the junction is discordant with germline, which a read error may explain. This sequence joins TRBV20-1 and TRBJ2-5; D is possibly TRBD1 or TRBD2 (5 bases each). The CDR3 has 13 amino acids. Germline V gene lookup returns CDR1 DFQATT and CDR2 SNEGSKA (reference sequence). The CDR3 loop is CSARRGSQGTQYF. In nucleotides, the CDR3 is TGCAGTGCTAGGAGGGGTTCGCAAGGGACCCAGTACTTC.

V and J are TRBV4-2 and TRBJ2-7; a possible D gene is TRBD1 (6 bases). Germline assignment: CDR1 LGHNA and CDR2 YNFKEQ. The length of the CDR3 is 13 residues. The ends were cut back, 0 bases at V and 6 bases at J, with 9 bases in the middle. The CDR3 coding sequence is TGTGCCAGCAGCCAAGATGAGGGGGTCGAGCAGTACTTC. Protein product: CASSQDEGVEQYF.

CDR3 residues: CASSYGTGLYQETQYF. As DNA, the CDR3 is TGTGCCAGCAGTTATGGGACAGGGTTGTACCAAGAGACCCAGTACTTC. The chain recombines TRBV12-3 or TRBV12-4 with TRBJ2-5; 9 positions match TRBD1. The CDR3 length is 16 residues. V lost 4 bases, J lost 0 bases, and 6 bases stayed unmatched.